The present T cell receptor beta chain was sequenced within a study of beta chain features in type 1 diabetes. General study findings and limits: Sequencing the cDNA could make cells with high TCR expression show up more than they should.

Germline-derived CDR1 and CDR2 are MGHDK and SYGVNS. The CDR3 runs to 11 residues. This clone was recorded a few times. Its antigen is unknown. Compared with germline, one end of the junction differs, possibly owing to a read error. Reverse transcription of all isolated RNA meant that expressed TCRB transcripts were sequenced. Data came from immunoSEQ multiplex PCR; TCRdb stores just in-frame clones and leaves some out. This table holds around 310,000 clones, about 11% found once. Input material: naive CD4+ T cells from blood. The chain combines TRBV25-1 with TRBJ2-3; 8 bases match TRBD1. The clonotype was recovered from a woman aged 25 to 39 in good health. The CDR3 DNA sequence: TGTGCCAGCAGTGAAACGGGACAGGCCGCGTTT. Protein product: CASSETGQAAF.